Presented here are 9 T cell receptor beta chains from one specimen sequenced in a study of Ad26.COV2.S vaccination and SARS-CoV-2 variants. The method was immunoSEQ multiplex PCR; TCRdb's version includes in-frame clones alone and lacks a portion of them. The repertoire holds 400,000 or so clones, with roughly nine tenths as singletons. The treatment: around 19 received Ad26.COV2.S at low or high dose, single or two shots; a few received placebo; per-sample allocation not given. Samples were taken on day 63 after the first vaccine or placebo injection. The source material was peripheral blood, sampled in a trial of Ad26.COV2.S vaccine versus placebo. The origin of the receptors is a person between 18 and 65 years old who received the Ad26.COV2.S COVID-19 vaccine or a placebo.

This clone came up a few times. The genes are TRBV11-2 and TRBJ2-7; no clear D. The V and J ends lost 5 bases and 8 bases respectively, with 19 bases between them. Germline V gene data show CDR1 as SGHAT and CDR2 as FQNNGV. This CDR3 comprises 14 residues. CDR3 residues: CASSALHSLRKQYF. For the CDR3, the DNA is TGTGCCAGCAGCGCTCTTCACAGCCTACGAAAGCAGTACTTC. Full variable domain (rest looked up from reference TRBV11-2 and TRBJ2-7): EAGVAQSPRYKIIEKRQSVAFWCNPISGHATLYWYQQILGQGPKLLIQFQNNGVVDDSQLPKDRFSAERLKGVDSTLKIQPAKLEDSAVYLCASSALHSLRKQYFGPGTRLTVT.

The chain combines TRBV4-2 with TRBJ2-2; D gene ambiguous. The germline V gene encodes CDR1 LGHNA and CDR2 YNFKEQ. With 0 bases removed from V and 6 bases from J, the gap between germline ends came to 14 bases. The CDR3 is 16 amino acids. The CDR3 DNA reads TGTGCCAGCAGCCAAGAATTCTCAGGCACACCCGGGGAGCTGTTTTTT. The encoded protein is CASSQEFSGTPGELFF.

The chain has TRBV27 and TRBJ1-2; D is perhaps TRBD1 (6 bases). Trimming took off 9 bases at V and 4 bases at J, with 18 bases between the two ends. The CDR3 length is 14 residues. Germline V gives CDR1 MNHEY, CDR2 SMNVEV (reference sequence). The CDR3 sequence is CASPLSQGRYGYTF. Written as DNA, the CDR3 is TGTGCCAGTCCCCTTTCACAGGGACGCTATGGCTACACCTTC.

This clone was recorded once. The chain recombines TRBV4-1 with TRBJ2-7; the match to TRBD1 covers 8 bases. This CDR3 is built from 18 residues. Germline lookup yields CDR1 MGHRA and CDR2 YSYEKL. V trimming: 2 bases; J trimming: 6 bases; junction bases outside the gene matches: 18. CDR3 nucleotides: TGCGCCAGCAGCCAATTTCCCCCACCAGGGGGCCCGCGGGGCGAGCAGTACTTC. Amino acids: CASSQFPPPGGPRGEQYF.

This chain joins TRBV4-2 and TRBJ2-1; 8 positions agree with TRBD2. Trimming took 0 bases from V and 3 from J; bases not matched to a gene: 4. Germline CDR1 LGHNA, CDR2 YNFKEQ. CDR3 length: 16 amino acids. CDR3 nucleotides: TGTGCCAGCAGCCAAGATTGGCGGGGGGACTACAATGAGCAGTTCTTC. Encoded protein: CASSQDWRGDYNEQFF.

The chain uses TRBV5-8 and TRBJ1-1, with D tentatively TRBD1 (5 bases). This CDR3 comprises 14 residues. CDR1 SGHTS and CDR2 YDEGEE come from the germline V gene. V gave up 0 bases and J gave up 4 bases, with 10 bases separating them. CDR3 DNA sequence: TGTGCCAGCAGCTTGGCCGGGGGACGCACTGAAGCTTTCTTT. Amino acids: CASSLAGGRTEAFF.

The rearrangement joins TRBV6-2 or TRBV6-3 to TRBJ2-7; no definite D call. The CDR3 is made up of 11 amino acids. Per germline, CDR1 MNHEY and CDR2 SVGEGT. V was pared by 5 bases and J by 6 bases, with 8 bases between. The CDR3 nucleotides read TGTGCCAGCAGTACAGAGGCCGAGCAGTACTTC. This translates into CASSTEAEQYF.

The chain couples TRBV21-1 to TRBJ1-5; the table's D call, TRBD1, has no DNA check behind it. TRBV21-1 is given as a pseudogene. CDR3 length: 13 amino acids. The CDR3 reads CASTRTGGQPQHF. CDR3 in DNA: TGTGCCAGCACCCGGACAGGGGGTCAGCCCCAGCATTTT.

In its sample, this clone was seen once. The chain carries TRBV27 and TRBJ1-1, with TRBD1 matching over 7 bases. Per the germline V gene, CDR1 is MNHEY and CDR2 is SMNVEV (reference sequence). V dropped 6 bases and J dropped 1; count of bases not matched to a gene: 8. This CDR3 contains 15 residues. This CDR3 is CASRAAGTANTEAFF. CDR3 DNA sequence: TGTGCCAGCAGGGCCGCCGGGACAGCGAACACTGAAGCTTTCTTT.